The 13 T cell receptor beta chains in this list originate from one sample, sequenced in a study of chemoradiotherapy in HPV16-positive cancers. The method was immunoSEQ multiplex PCR; TCRdb's version includes in-frame clones alone and lacks a portion of them. The sample lists some 8,100 clones; 71% were seen once. This specimen was collected from a patient who underwent chemoradiotherapy. These receptors all stem from a human donor with HPV-associated anogenital cancer.

The chain recombines TRBV5-6 with TRBJ2-5, with 15 bases aligning to TRBD2. Germline values: CDR1 SGHDT, CDR2 YYEEEE. The CDR3 consists of 16 residues. J lost 4 bases, V lost 4 bases, and 5 bases had no gene match. The CDR3 bases are TGTGCCAGCAGCCGGACTAGCGGGGGGGCCCGAGAGACCCAGTACTTC. Translation gives CASSRTSGGARETQYF. The entire variable domain, with the rest obtained from reference TRBV5-6 and TRBJ2-5, is as follows: DAGVTQSPTHLIKTRGQQVTLRCSPKSGHDTVSWYQQALGQGPQFIFQYYEEEERQRGNFPDRFSGHQFPNYSSELNVNALLLGDSALYLCASSRTSGGARETQYFGPGTRLLVL.

This chain joins TRBV2 and TRBJ2-3, with TRBD2 identical over 13 bases. The V gene end was trimmed by 6 bases and the J gene end by 5 bases; junction bases not matched to a gene: 5. This CDR3 is built from 15 residues. CDR1 is SNHLY, CDR2 FYNNEI, per germline. The CDR3 here is CASSQLAGGQDTQYF. The CDR3 DNA is TGTGCCAGCAGCCAACTAGCGGGGGGGCAAGATACGCAGTATTTT.

CDR3 protein: CASSGKGQTLAKNIQYF. Written as DNA, the CDR3 is TGTGCCAGCAGTGGAAAGGGACAGACTCTAGCCAAAAACATTCAGTACTTC. This rearrangement joins TRBV11-2 to TRBJ2-4; 7 bases line up with TRBD1. The CDR3 length is 17 residues. Germline lookup yields CDR1 SGHAT and CDR2 FQNNGV. With V trimmed by 6 bases and J by 0 bases, 11 bases remained unmatched.

The genes are TRBV7-2 and TRBJ1-1; D may be TRBD1 (5 bases). V was clipped by 3 bases and J by 5 bases, with 10 bases between them. CDR3 length: 13 residues. Germline loops: CDR1 SGHTA, CDR2 FQGNSA. The DNA of the CDR3 is TGTGCCAGCAGCTTGGGGGGTTGGACTGAAGCTTTCTTT. Translation: CASSLGGWTEAFF.

The chain carries TRBV19 and TRBJ2-2; possible D gene TRBD1, 5 bases. CDR3 length: 13 amino acids. CDR1 is LNHDA, CDR2 SQIVND, per germline (reference sequence). Trimming removed 4 bases from V and 4 bases from J, with 7 bases in between. CDR3 nucleotide sequence: TGTGCCAGTAGTAGGGGCAGCACCGGGGAGCTGTTTTTT. This codes for CASSRGSTGELFF.

This clone was seen just once. V and J are TRBV6-5 and TRBJ2-3, with unresolved D. CDR1 and CDR2 (germline): MNHEY, SVGAGI. The CDR3 runs to 14 residues. V was trimmed by 7 bases and J by 5 bases, leaving 16 bases between them. CDR3 protein: CASTPERSGDTQYF. CDR3 in DNA: TGTGCCAGCACTCCAGAACGTTCCGGAGATACGCAGTATTTT.

The genes are TRBV27 and TRBJ2-7; D gene ambiguous. The CDR3 length is 16 residues. V dropped 3 bases and J dropped 0 bases, with 15 bases sitting between them. Germline loops: CDR1 MNHEY, CDR2 SMNVEV (reference sequence). CDR3 amino acids: CASSFRLEGPSYEQYF. The CDR3 region has the DNA TGTGCCAGCAGTTTCCGGCTCGAAGGGCCCTCCTACGAGCAGTACTTC.

The chain combines TRBV30 with TRBJ2-7, with D possibly called TRBD1 or TRBD2 (5 bases each). This CDR3 is 13 amino acids long. Per germline, CDR1 GTSNPN and CDR2 SVGIG (reference sequence). The V end was cut by 0 bases, the J end by 3 bases, with 9 bases between. This CDR3 reads CAWSVRDGYEQYF. The CDR3, as DNA: TGTGCCTGGAGTGTCAGGGACGGCTACGAGCAGTACTTC. The whole variable domain, remainder taken from reference TRBV30 and TRBJ2-7, is SQTIHQWPATLVQPVGSPLSLECTVEGTSNPNLYWYRQAAGRGLQLLFYSVGIGQISSEVPQNLSASRPQDRQFILSSKKLLLSDSGFYLCAWSVRDGYEQYFGPGTRLTVT.

The rearrangement joins TRBV7-2 to TRBJ2-1; D might be TRBD2 (6 bases). Per germline, CDR1 SGHTA and CDR2 FQGNSA. The CDR3 sequence is 15 residues long. Trimming took off 1 base at V and 5 bases at J, with 12 bases between the two ends. CDR3 DNA: TGTGCCAGCAGCTTAGACGGGGGAGGACACAATGAGCAGTTCTTC. It encodes CASSLDGGGHNEQFF.

V gene TRBV4-3 combines with J gene TRBJ1-2, with no clear D. In germline, CDR1 is LGHNA, CDR2 YSLEER. Trimming left V 0 bases short and J 4 bases short, with 12 bases between. This CDR3 is 15 amino acids long. CDR3 sequence: CASSQDRQVSYGYTF. CDR3 DNA sequence: TGCGCCAGCAGCCAAGATCGCCAGGTTAGCTATGGCTACACCTTC.

The genes are TRBV2 and TRBJ1-5; a weak D match, TRBD1 (5 bases). The CDR3 consists of 16 residues. Per the germline V gene, CDR1 is SNHLY and CDR2 is FYNNEI. Trimming left V 7 bases short and J 3 bases short, with 19 bases between. The CDR3 sequence: CASKRRPGGANQPQHF. CDR3 DNA sequence: TGTGCCAGCAAGCGCAGGCCCGGGGGTGCCAATCAGCCCCAGCATTTT. Drawing the rest from reference TRBV2 and TRBJ1-5, the complete variable domain is EPEVTQTPSHQVTQMGQEVILRCVPISNHLYFYWYRQILGQKVEFLVSFYNNEISEKSEIFDDQFSVERPDGSNFTLKIRSTKLEDSAMYFCASKRRPGGANQPQHFGDGTRLSIL.

This clone was detected only a few times. V usage is TRBV7-9 and J usage is TRBJ2-7; TRBD2 might be the D (5 bases). Deletions cut 2 bases from V and 3 bases from J, with 11 bases between. Germline values: CDR1 SEHNR, CDR2 FQNEAQ (reference sequence). CDR3 length equals 14 residues. The chain's CDR3 is CASSLTGVNYEQYF. The CDR3 coding sequence is TGTGCCAGCAGCTTAACCGGGGTGAACTACGAGCAGTACTTC. The whole variable domain, filled in from reference TRBV7-9 and TRBJ2-7, reads DTGVSQNPRHKITKRGQNVTFRCDPISEHNRLYWYRQTLGQGPEFLTYFQNEAQLEKSRLLSDRFSAERPKGSFSTLEIQRTEQGDSAMYLCASSLTGVNYEQYFGPGTRLTVT.

The chain couples TRBV4-3 to TRBJ2-7; 7 bases map to TRBD1. V trimming: 1 base; J trimming: 3 bases; junction bases outside the gene matches: 6. The CDR3 is 15 amino acids. In germline, CDR1 is LGHNA, CDR2 YSLEER. The CDR3 region is CASSQATGEVYEQYF. DNA for the CDR3: TGCGCCAGCAGCCAAGCTACAGGGGAAGTCTACGAGCAGTACTTC.